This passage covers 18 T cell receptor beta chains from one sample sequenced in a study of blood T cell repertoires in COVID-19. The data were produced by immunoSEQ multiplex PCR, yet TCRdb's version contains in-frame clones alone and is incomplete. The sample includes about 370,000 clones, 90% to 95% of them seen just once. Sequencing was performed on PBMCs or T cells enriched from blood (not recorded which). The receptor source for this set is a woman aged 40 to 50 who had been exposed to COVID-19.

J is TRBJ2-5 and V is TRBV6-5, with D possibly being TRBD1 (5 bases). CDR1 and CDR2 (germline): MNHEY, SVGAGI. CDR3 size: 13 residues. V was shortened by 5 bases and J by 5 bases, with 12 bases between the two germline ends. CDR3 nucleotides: TGTGCCAGCAGTCCCATCCACAGGGAGACCCAGTACTTC. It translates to CASSPIHRETQYF.

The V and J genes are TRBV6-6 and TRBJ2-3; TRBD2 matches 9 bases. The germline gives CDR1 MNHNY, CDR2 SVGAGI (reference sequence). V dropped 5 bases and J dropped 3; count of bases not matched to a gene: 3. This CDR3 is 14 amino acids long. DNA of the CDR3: TGTGCCAGCAGTCGTAGCGGGGGTACAGATACGCAGTATTTT. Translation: CASSRSGGTDTQYF.

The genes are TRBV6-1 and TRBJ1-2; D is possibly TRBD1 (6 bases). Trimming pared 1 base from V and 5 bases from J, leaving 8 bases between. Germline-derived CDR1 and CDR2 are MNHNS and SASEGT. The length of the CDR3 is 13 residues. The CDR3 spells CASSEGTAYGYTF. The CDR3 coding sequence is TGTGCCAGCAGTGAAGGGACAGCTTATGGCTACACCTTC.

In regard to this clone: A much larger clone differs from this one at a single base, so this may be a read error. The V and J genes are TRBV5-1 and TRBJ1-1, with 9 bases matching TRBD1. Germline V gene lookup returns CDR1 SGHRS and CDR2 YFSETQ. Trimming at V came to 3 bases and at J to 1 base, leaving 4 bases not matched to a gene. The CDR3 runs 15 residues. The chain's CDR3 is CASSWGDRANTEAFF. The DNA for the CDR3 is TGCGCCAGCAGCTGGGGGGACAGGGCGAACACTGAAGCTTTCTTT.

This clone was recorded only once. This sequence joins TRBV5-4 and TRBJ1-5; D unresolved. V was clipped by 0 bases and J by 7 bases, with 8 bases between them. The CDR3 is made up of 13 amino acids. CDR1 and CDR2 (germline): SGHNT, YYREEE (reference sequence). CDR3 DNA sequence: TGTGCCAGCAGCTTGGGACAATCCCAGCCCCAGCATTTT. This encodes CASSLGQSQPQHF.

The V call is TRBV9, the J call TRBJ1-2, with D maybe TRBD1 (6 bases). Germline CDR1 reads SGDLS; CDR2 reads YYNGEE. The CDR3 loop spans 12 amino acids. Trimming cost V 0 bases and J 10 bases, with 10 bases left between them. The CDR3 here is CASSVEGGPYTF. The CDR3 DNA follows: TGTGCCAGCAGCGTAGAAGGGGGTCCCTACACCTTC.

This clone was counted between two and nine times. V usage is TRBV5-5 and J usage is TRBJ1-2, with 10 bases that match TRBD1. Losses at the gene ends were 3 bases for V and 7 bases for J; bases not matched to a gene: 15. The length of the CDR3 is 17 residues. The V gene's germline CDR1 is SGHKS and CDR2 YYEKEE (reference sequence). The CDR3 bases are TGTGCCAGCAGCTCTTATTATACCGGGACAGGGGCTGGTGGCTACACCTTC. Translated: CASSSYYTGTGAGGYTF. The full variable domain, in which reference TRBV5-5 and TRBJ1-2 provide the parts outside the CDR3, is DAGVTQSPTHLIKTRGQQVTLRCSPISGHKSVSWYQQVLGQGPQFIFQYYEKEERGRGNFPDRFSARQFPNYSSELNVNALLLGDSALYLCASSSYYTGTGAGGYTFGSGTRLTVV.

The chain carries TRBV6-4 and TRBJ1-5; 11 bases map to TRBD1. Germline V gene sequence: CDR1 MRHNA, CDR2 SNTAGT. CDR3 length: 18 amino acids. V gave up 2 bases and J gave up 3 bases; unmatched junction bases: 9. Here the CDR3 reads CASSDGTGGKSLNQPQHF. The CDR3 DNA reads TGTGCCAGCAGTGACGGGACAGGGGGTAAATCCCTCAATCAGCCCCAGCATTTT.

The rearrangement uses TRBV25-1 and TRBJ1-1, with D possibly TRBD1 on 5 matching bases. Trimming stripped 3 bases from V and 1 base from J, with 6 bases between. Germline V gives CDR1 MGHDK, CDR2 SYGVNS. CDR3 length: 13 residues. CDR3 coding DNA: TGTGCCAGCAGTGAGGGGGGGAACACTGAAGCTTTCTTT. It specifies CASSEGGNTEAFF.

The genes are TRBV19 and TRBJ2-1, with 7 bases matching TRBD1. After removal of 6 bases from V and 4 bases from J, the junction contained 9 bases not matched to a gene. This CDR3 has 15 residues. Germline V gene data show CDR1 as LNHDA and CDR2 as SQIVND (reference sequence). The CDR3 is CASSLTQGRYNEQFF. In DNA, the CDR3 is TGTGCCAGTAGCCTAACACAGGGGCGATACAATGAGCAGTTCTTC.

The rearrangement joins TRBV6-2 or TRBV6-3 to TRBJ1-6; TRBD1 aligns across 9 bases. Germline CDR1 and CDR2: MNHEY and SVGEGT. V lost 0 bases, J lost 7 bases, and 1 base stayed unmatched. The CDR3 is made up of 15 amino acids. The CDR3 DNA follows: TGTGCCAGCAGTTACTCAGGGACAGGGAATTCACCCCTCCACTTT. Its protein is CASSYSGTGNSPLHF.

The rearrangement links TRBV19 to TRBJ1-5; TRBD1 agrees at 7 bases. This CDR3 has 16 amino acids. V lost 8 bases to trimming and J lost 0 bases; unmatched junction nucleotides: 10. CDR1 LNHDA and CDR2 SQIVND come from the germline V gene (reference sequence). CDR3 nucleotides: TGTGCCAGTGGCGGGGGGGGGACAGCTAGCAATCAGCCCCAGCATTTT. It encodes CASGGGGTASNQPQHF.

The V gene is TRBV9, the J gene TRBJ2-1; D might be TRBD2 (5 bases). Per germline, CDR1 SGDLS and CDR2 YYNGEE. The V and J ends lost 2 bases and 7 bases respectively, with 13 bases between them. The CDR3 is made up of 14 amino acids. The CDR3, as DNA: TGTGCCAGCAGCGTGTCTAGCTTCCAGAATGAGCAGTTCTTC. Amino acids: CASSVSSFQNEQFF.

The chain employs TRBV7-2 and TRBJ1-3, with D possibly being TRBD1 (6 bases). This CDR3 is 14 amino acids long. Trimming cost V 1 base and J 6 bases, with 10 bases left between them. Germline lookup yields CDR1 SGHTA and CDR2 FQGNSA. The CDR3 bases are TGTGCCAGCAGCTTAGGGGACATCGTAAACACCATATATTTT. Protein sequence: CASSLGDIVNTIYF.

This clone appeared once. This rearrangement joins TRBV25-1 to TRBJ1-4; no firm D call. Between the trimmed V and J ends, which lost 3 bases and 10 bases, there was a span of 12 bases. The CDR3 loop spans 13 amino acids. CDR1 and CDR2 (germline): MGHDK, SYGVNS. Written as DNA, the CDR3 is TGTGCCAGCAGTGACCCCGGGAGCCTAAAACTGTTTTTT. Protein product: CASSDPGSLKLFF.

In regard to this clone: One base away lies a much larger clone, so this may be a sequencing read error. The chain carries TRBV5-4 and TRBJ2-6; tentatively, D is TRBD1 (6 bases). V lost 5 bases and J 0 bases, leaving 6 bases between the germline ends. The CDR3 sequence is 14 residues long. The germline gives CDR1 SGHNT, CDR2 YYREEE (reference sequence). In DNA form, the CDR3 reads TGTGCCAGCAGGGACAGCTCTGGGGCCAACGTCCTGACTTTC. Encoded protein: CASRDSSGANVLTF.

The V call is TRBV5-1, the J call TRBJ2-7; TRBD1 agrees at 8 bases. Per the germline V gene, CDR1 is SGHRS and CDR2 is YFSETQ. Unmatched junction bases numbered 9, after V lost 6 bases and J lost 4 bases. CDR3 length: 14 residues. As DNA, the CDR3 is TGCGCCAGCACCCCGTTGCAGGGGGCTTACGAGCAGTACTTC. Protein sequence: CASTPLQGAYEQYF.

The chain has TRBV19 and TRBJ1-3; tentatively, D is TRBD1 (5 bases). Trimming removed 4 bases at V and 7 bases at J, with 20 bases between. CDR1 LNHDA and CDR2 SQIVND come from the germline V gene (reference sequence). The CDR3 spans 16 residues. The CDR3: CASSRRPGLNSNTIYF. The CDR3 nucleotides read TGTGCCAGTAGTAGAAGACCAGGGCTCAACTCCAACACCATATATTTT. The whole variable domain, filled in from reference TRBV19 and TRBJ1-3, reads DGGITQSPKYLFRKEGQNVTLSCEQNLNHDAMYWYRQDPGQGLRLIYYSQIVNDFQKGDIAEGYSVSREKKESFPLTVTSAQKNPTAFYLCASSRRPGLNSNTIYFGEGSWLTVV.